The entry below gives a single T cell receptor beta chain sequence along with its context. Its cognate antigen is unknown. Some clones are missing from TCRdb's copy, which holds only in-frame ones; the method was immunoSEQ multiplex PCR. Among 5,000 to 8,000 clones listed, 71% were seen once. This sample is drawn from a study of tumor-infiltrating lymphocytes in localized non-small cell lung cancer. General study results and limits: TCRbeta sequencing showed higher T cell infiltration in tumors than uninvolved lung. Different pieces of the same tissue went to different assays, confounding technical variation with intratumor heterogeneity.

CDR3 length equals 16 residues. V was trimmed by 0 bases and J by 0 bases, leaving 12 bases between them. CDR1 is SGHRS and CDR2 is YFSETQ in the germline V gene. The clonotype originates from a human donor with non-small cell lung cancer. The specimen was uninvolved lung tissue not adjacent to the tumor. This sequence joins TRBV5-1 and TRBJ1-1; possibly TRBD1 for D (6 bases). In DNA, the CDR3 is TGCGCCAGCAGCTTGGGGGCAGGGGAGATGAACACTGAAGCTTTCTTT. Its protein is CASSLGAGEMNTEAFF.